A selection of T cell receptor beta chains follows, all from one sample in a study of T cell responses to AZD1222 COVID-19 vaccine. The repertoire was sequenced with immunoSEQ multiplex PCR; TCRdb's copy has only in-frame clones and lacks some. The repertoire holds just under 90,000 clones, with approximately 86% as singletons. The source was peripheral blood, collected on day 0 of MenACWY control vaccination. The receptors originated from an adult in good health. Each CDR3 is given with its conserved first and last residue. The D gene is left open where the match is weak. For some rows the clone size is stated as once, few or many, or as a class when expanded; others skip it.

cdr3_length	d_call	v_call	j_call	clone_size	cdr3_aa	cdr3_nt
14	NA	TRBV5-4	TRBJ1-2	NA	CASSLRGADYGYTF	TGTGCCAGCAGCTTGAGGGGGGCAGATTATGGCTACACCTTC
15	TRBD1	TRBV2	TRBJ2-3	NA	CASRSTGGYTDTQYF	TGTGCCAGCAGGAGCACAGGGGGTTACACAGATACGCAGTATTTT
15	NA	TRBV10-3	TRBJ2-5	NA	CAISESTAAQETQYF	TGTGCCATCAGTGAGTCGACGGCGGCACAAGAGACCCAGTACTTC
15	TRBD2	TRBV7-3	TRBJ2-1	NA	CASSTLAGGGNEQFF	TGTGCCAGCAGCACTCTAGCGGGTGGGGGCAATGAGCAGTTCTTC
14	TRBD1	TRBV11-2	TRBJ2-7	NA	CASSFAGQGNEQYF	TGTGCCAGCAGCTTTGCCGGACAGGGGAACGAGCAGTACTTC
14	NA	TRBV6-5	TRBJ1-1	NA	CASTHPPKNTEAFF	TGTGCCAGCACCCATCCACCAAAGAACACTGAAGCTTTCTTT
21	NA	TRBV4-1	TRBJ2-6	NA	CASSQDLGGDRRVSGANVLTF	TGCGCCAGCAGCCAAGATTTAGGGGGGGACAGGAGAGTCTCTGGGGCCAACGTCCTGACTTTC
17	NA	TRBV6-1	TRBJ2-4	NA	CASSGAYPGAAKNIQYF	TGTGCCAGCAGTGGCGCTTACCCGGGGGCTGCCAAAAACATTCAGTACTTC
13	NA	TRBV19	TRBJ1-1	NA	CASSGSLGTEAFF	TGTGCCAGTAGTGGGTCTCTCGGGACTGAAGCTTTCTTT
15	NA	TRBV28	TRBJ1-5	NA	CASSLATGGNQPQHF	TGTGCCAGCAGTCTAGCGACAGGAGGCAATCAGCCCCAGCATTTT
14	TRBD1	TRBV19	TRBJ1-2	NA	CASSTLDRGASYTF	TGTGCCAGTAGTACTCTCGACAGGGGAGCGAGCTACACCTTC
13	TRBD1	TRBV5-8	TRBJ2-5	NA	CASSLQGGETQYF	TGTGCCAGCAGCTTACAGGGGGGAGAGACCCAGTACTTC
18	NA	TRBV18	TRBJ2-6	NA	CASSPFRQGNAGANVLTF	TGTGCCAGCTCACCGTTTAGGCAGGGTAACGCCGGGGCCAACGTCCTGACTTTC
16	TRBD1	TRBV5-1	TRBJ2-7	NA	CASSRSSGQGNYEQYF	TGCGCCAGCAGCCGAAGTTCGGGACAGGGGAACTACGAGCAGTACTTC
14	TRBD1	TRBV10-3	TRBJ1-1	NA	CAISEPRDRAEAFF	TGTGCCATCAGTGAGCCCCGGGACAGGGCCGAAGCTTTCTTT
13	TRBD2	TRBV5-6	TRBJ2-4	once	CASSRDYKNIQYF	TGTGCCAGCAGCCGGGACTATAAAAACATTCAGTACTTC
14	NA	TRBV5-4	TRBJ2-5	NA	CASRVDSPQETQYF	TGTGCCAGCAGGGTGGACAGCCCGCAAGAGACCCAGTACTTC
16	TRBD1	TRBV20-1	TRBJ1-1	NA	CSASPPQQGLNTEAFF	TGCAGTGCTAGTCCCCCTCAACAGGGGTTGAACACTGAAGCTTTCTTT
15	TRBD1	TRBV18	TRBJ2-7	NA	CASSPVGTGRYEQYF	TGTGCCAGCTCACCGGTAGGGACAGGACGCTACGAGCAGTACTTC
16	NA	TRBV28	TRBJ1-5	few	CASSPYGQGGNQPQHF	TGTGCCAGCAGTCCCTACGGGCAGGGCGGCAATCAGCCCCAGCATTTT
14	TRBD1	TRBV2	TRBJ1-6	NA	CASRTGADNSPLHF	TGTGCCAGCAGGACAGGGGCGGACAATTCACCCCTCCACTTT
14	NA	TRBV6-5	TRBJ1-1	NA	CATQLWSLNTEAFF	TGTGCCACCCAACTATGGTCGCTGAACACTGAAGCTTTCTTT
13	NA	TRBV14	TRBJ1-2	NA	CASSQTINYGYTF	TGTGCCAGCAGCCAAACAATTAACTATGGCTACACCTTC
14	TRBD1	TRBV6-5	TRBJ1-1	NA	CASSSGQGGTEAFF	TGTGCCAGCAGCTCGGGACAGGGCGGCACTGAAGCTTTCTTT
15	TRBD2	TRBV11-3	TRBJ2-7	NA	CASSLEERGSYEQYF	TGTGCCAGCAGCTTAGAAGAGCGGGGTTCCTACGAGCAGTACTTC
12	NA	TRBV6-2/TRBV6-3	TRBJ1-1	NA	CASSATGLEAFF	TGTGCCAGCAGTGCCACAGGGCTAGAAGCTTTCTTT
19	NA	TRBV5-5	TRBJ1-5	NA	CASSLSHPAAANSNQPQHF	TGTGCCAGCAGCTTGTCCCACCCTGCGGCAGCAAATAGCAATCAGCCCCAGCATTTT
13	NA	TRBV19	TRBJ2-1	NA	CASTVDGGVAQFF	TGTGCCAGTACCGTCGACGGGGGCGTAGCGCAGTTCTTC
16	NA	TRBV9	TRBJ1-3	NA	CASSVAEGLGGNTIYF	TGTGCCAGCAGCGTAGCTGAAGGGCTAGGAGGAAACACCATATATTTT
13	NA	TRBV24-1	TRBJ1-2	medium-sized	CATSAEGFYGYTF	TGTGCCACCAGTGCCGAAGGGTTCTATGGCTACACCTTC
15	NA	TRBV5-1	TRBJ1-6	NA	CASSGGGQEGSPLHF	TGCGCCAGCAGCGGGGGGGGGCAAGAAGGTTCACCCCTCCACTTT
15	NA	TRBV14	TRBJ1-3	NA	CASSRQMYSGNTIYF	TGTGCCAGCAGCCGGCAGATGTACTCTGGAAACACCATATATTTT
16	TRBD1	TRBV7-8	TRBJ1-2	NA	CASSLRGTAANYGYTF	TGTGCCAGCAGCTTACGAGGGACAGCAGCTAACTATGGCTACACCTTC
13	TRBD1	TRBV7-2	TRBJ1-2	NA	CASSFGTGDLATF	TGTGCCAGCAGCTTCGGGACAGGTGATCTCGCCACCTTC
12	TRBD1	TRBV12-3/TRBV12-4	TRBJ1-1	NA	CASQGAGSEAFF	TGTGCCAGCCAGGGGGCAGGGTCTGAAGCTTTCTTT
16	NA	TRBV7-2	TRBJ1-6	NA	CASSLGEFSYNSPLHF	TGTGCCAGCAGCTTAGGCGAGTTCTCCTATAATTCACCCCTCCACTTT
14	NA	TRBV2	TRBJ2-2	NA	CASGETANTGELFF	TGTGCCAGCGGGGAGACAGCGAACACCGGGGAGCTGTTTTTT
14	NA	TRBV18	TRBJ2-2	NA	CASSLQGVTGELFF	TGTGCCAGCTCACTACAGGGTGTTACCGGGGAGCTGTTTTTT
14	NA	TRBV15	TRBJ1-1	NA	CATSIAVLGPEAFF	TGTGCCACCAGCATTGCCGTGTTGGGACCTGAAGCTTTCTTT
15	TRBD2	TRBV7-2	TRBJ2-5	NA	CASSLVASGGETQYF	TGTGCCAGCAGCTTAGTGGCTAGCGGGGGGGAGACCCAGTACTTC
14	NA	TRBV6-5	TRBJ1-2	NA	CASSYSRSNYGYTF	TGTGCCAGCAGTTACTCGAGATCTAACTATGGCTACACCTTC
14	TRBD1	TRBV7-2	TRBJ1-6	NA	CASSLRQGDSPLHF	TGTGCCAGCAGCCTCAGACAGGGGGATTCACCCCTCCACTTT
16	NA	TRBV21-1	TRBJ1-5	NA	CASSKWEAYSNQPQHF	TGTGCCAGCAGCAAGTGGGAGGCATATAGCAATCAGCCCCAGCATTTT
16	NA	TRBV28	TRBJ2-1	NA	CASSSPGRTAYNEQFF	TGTGCCAGCAGTTCTCCGGGGAGGACAGCCTACAATGAGCAGTTCTTC
16	TRBD2	TRBV11-1	TRBJ2-1	NA	CASSAWGSGGAGEQFF	TGTGCCAGCAGCGCCTGGGGCAGCGGGGGGGCTGGTGAGCAGTTCTTC
21	TRBD1	TRBV27	TRBJ2-6	NA	CASSLWGGDRGSRSGANVLTF	TGTGCCAGCAGTTTATGGGGTGGGGACAGGGGGTCCAGATCTGGGGCCAACGTCCTGACTTTC
18	NA	TRBV6-8	TRBJ1-5	NA	CASSYWDTRGPSNQPQHF	TGTGCCAGCAGTTACTGGGACACTCGCGGTCCGAGCAATCAGCCCCAGCATTTT
12	NA	TRBV12-3/TRBV12-4	TRBJ2-7	NA	CASSLDTYEQYF	TGTGCCAGCAGCTTGGACACCTACGAGCAGTACTTC
12	NA	TRBV9	TRBJ1-2	once	CASSRDPYGYTF	TGTGCCAGCAGCCGCGACCCGTATGGCTACACCTTC
13	NA	TRBV18	TRBJ1-6	NA	CASSQGDNSPLHF	TGTGCCAGCTCACAGGGGGATAATTCACCCCTCCACTTT
14	TRBD1	TRBV4-3	TRBJ1-2	NA	CASSHMTGGGGYTF	TGCGCCAGCAGCCACATGACAGGGGGCGGTGGCTACACCTTC
11	NA	TRBV30	TRBJ1-3	NA	CAWRSGNTIYF	TGTGCCTGGAGGTCTGGAAACACCATATATTTT
15	NA	TRBV9	TRBJ1-1	NA	CASSVGRSGNTEAFF	TGTGCCAGCAGCGTAGGTAGGTCAGGGAACACTGAAGCTTTCTTT